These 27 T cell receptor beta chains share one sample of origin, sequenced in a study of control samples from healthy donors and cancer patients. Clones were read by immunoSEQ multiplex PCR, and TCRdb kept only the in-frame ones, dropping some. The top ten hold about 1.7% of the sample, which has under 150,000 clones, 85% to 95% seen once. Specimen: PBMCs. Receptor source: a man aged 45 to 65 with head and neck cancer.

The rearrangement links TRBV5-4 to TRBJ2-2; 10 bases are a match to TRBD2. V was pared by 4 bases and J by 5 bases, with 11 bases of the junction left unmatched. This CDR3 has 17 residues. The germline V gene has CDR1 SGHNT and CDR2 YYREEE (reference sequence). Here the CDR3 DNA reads TGTGCCAGCAGCCCCCAAGCAGCGGGGGGGCGAACCGGGGAGCTGTTTTTT. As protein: CASSPQAAGGRTGELFF.

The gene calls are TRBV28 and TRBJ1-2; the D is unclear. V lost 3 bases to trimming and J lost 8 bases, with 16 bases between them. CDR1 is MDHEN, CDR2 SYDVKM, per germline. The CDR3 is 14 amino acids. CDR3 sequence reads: CASSFGRGLGGYTF. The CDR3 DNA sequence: TGTGCCAGCAGTTTTGGGCGTGGCCTAGGAGGCTACACCTTC.

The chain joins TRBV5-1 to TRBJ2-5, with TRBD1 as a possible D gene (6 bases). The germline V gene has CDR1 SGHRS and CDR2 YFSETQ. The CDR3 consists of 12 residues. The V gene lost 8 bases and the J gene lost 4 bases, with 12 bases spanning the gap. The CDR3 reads CASSTGLETQYF. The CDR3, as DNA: TGCGCCAGTTCAACAGGGTTAGAGACCCAGTACTTC.

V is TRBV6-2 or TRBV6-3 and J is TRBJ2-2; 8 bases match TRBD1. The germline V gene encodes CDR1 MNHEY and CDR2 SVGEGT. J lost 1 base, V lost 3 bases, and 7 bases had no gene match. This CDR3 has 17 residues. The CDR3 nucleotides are TGTGCCAGCAGTTATAACAGGGGGAATCTGAACACCGGGGAGCTGTTTTTT. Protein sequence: CASSYNRGNLNTGELFF.

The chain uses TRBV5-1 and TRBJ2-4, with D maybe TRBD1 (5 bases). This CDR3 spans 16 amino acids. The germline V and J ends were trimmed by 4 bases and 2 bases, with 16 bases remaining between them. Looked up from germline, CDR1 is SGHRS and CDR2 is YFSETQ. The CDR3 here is CASSLFWGASKNIQYF. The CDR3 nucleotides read TGCGCCAGCAGCCTTTTCTGGGGCGCCTCCAAAAACATTCAGTACTTC.

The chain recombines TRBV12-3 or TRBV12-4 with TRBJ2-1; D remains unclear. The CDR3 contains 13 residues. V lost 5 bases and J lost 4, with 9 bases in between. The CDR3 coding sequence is TGTGCCAGCAGTCCGCACCAATACAATGAGCAGTTCTTC. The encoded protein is CASSPHQYNEQFF.

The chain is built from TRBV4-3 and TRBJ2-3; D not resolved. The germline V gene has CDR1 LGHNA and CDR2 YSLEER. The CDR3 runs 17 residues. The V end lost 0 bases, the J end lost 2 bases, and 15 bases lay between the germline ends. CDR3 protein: CASSQDRSSPITDTQYF. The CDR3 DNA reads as TGCGCCAGCAGCCAAGATAGATCCAGCCCTATCACAGATACGCAGTATTTT.

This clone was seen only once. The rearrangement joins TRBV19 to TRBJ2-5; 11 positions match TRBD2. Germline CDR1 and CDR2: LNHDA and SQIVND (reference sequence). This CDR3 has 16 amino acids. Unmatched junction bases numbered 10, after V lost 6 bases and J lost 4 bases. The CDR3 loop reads CASRGSSGGPGETQYF. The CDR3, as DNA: TGTGCCAGTAGAGGATCTAGCGGGGGGCCGGGAGAGACCCAGTACTTC.

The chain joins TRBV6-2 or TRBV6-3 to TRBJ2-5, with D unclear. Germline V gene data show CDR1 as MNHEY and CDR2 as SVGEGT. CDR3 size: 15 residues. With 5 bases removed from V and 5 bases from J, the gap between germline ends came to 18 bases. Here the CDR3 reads CASSTPLQLRETQYF. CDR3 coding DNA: TGTGCCAGCAGTACCCCCTTACAGCTGCGGGAGACCCAGTACTTC.

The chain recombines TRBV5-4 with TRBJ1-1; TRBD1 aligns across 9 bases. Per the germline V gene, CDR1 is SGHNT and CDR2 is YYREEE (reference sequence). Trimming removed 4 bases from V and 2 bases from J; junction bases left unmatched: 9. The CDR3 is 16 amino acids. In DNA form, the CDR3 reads TGTGCCAGCAGCCCCCGGACAGGGGTCTACAACACTGAAGCTTTCTTT. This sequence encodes CASSPRTGVYNTEAFF.

Written as DNA, the CDR3 is TGTGCCAGCACCTTCTGGGGGGGAGGGAACACTGAAGCTTTCTTT. It codes for CASTFWGGGNTEAFF. The chain has TRBV7-9 and TRBJ1-1, with D maybe TRBD1 (5 bases). The CDR3 runs 15 residues. Germline lookup yields CDR1 SEHNR and CDR2 FQNEAQ (reference sequence). Trimming shortened V by 7 bases and J by 1 base, and 16 bases separated the two germline ends.

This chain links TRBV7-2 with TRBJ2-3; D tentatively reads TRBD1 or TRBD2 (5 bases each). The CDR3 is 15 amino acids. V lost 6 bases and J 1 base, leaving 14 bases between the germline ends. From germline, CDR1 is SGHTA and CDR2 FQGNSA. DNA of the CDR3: TGTGCCAGCAGTAGGGACGGACCCGGCACAGATACGCAGTATTTT. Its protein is CASSRDGPGTDTQYF.

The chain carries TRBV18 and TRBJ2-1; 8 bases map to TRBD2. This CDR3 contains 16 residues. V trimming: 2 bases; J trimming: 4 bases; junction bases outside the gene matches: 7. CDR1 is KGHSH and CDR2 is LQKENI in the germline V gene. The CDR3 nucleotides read TGTGCCAGCTCACCAATGGTAGCGGGGTCTTACAATGAGCAGTTCTTC. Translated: CASSPMVAGSYNEQFF.

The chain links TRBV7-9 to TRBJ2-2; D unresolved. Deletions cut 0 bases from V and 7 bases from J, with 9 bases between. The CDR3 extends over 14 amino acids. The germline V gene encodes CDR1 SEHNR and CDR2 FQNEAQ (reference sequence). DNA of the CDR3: TGTGCCAGCAGCTTAGCGAGTCCCGGCGGGGAGCTGTTTTTT. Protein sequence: CASSLASPGGELFF.

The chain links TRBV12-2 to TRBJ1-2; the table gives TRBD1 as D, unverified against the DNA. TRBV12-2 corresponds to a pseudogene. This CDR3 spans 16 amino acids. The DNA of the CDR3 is TGTGCAAGTCGCTTTTGGATGGGACAGGGGTGTGGCGGCTACACCTTC. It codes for CASRFWMGQGCGGYTF.

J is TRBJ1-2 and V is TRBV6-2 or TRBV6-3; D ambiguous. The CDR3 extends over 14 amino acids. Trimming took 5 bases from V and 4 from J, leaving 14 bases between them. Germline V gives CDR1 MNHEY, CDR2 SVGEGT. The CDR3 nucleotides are TGTGCCAGCAGTCTAGCGGACGGACCCTATGGCTACACCTTC. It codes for CASSLADGPYGYTF.

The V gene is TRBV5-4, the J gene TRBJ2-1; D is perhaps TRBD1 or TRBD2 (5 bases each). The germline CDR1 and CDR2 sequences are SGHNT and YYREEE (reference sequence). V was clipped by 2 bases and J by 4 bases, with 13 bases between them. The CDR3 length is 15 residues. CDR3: CASSLGGGGYNEQFF. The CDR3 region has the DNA TGTGCCAGCAGCTTAGGTGGGGGTGGTTACAATGAGCAGTTCTTC.

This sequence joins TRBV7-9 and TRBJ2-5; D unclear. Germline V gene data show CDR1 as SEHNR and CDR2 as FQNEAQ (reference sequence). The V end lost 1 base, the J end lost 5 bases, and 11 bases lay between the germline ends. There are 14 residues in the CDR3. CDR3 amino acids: CASSLGGSFETQYF. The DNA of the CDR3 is TGTGCCAGCAGCTTAGGGGGATCATTTGAGACCCAGTACTTC.

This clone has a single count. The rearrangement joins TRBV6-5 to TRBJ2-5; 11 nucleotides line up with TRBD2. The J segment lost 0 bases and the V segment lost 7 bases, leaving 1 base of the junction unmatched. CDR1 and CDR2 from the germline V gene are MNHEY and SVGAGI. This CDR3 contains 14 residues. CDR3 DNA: TGTGCCAGCAAACTAGCGGGGGACCAAGAGACCCAGTACTTC. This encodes CASKLAGDQETQYF.

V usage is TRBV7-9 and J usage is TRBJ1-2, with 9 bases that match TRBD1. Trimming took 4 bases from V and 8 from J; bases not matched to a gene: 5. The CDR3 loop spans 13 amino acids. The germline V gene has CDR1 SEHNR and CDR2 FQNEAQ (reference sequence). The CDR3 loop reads CASSSGQGTGYTF. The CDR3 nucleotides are TGTGCCAGCAGCTCAGGACAGGGGACCGGCTACACCTTC.

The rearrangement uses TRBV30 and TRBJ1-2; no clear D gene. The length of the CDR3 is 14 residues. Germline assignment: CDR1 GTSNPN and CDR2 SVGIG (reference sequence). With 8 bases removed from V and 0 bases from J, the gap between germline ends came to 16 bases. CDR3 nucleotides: TGTGCCCGCCACGGAGGAGATGCTAACTATGGCTACACCTTC. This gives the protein CARHGGDANYGYTF.

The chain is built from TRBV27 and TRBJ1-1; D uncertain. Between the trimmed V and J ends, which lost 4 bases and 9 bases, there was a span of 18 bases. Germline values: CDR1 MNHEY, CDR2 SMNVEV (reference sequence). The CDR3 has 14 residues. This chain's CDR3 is CASSSGSLVVKAFF. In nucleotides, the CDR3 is TGTGCCAGCAGTTCCGGGTCCCTTGTGGTAAAAGCTTTCTTT.

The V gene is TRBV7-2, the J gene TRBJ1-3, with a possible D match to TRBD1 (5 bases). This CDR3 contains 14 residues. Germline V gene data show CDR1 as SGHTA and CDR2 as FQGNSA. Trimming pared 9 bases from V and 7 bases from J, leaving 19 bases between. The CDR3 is CASLAGGASNTIYF. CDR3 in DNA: TGTGCCAGTCTCGCCGGTGGGGCGAGTAACACCATATATTTT.

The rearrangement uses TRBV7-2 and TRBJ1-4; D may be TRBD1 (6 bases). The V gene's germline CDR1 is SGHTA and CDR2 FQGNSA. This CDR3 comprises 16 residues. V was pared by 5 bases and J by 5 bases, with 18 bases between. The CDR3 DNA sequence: TGTGCCAGCAGCCGTGTGGCAGGGGCCACAAATGAAAAACTGTTTTTT. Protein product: CASSRVAGATNEKLFF. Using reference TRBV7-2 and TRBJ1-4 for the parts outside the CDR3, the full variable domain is GAGVSQSPSNKVTEKGKDVELRCDPISGHTALYWYRQSLGQGLEFLIYFQGNSAPDKSGLPSDRFSAERTGGSVSTLTIQRTQQEDSAVYLCASSRVAGATNEKLFFGSGTQLSVL.

CDR3 sequence: CASSSVGAGLPSTDTQYF. DNA of the CDR3: TGTGCCAGCAGCTCCGTCGGGGCAGGGCTCCCAAGCACAGATACGCAGTATTTT. The chain recombines TRBV7-3 with TRBJ2-3; D possibly matches TRBD1 or TRBD2 (5 bases each). Germline CDR1 SGHTA, CDR2 FQGTGA. The CDR3 sequence is 18 residues long. Trimming removed 4 bases from V and 0 bases from J, with 20 bases in between. The full variable domain, its missing parts supplied by reference TRBV7-3 and TRBJ2-3, is GAGVSQTPSNKVTEKGKYVELRCDPISGHTALYWYRQSLGQGPEFLIYFQGTGAADDSGLPNDRFFAVRPEGSVSTLKIQRTERGDSAVYLCASSSVGAGLPSTDTQYFGPGTRLTVL.

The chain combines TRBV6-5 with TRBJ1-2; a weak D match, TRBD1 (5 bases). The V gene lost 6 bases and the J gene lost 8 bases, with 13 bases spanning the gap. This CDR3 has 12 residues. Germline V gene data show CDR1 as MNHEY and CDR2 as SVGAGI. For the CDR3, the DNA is TGTGCCAGCAGCGCGGGGCTCTCAGGCTACACCTTC. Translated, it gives CASSAGLSGYTF.

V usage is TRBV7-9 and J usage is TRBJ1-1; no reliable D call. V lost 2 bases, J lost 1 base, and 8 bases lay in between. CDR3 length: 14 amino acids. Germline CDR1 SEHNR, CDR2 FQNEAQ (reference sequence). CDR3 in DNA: TGTGCCAGCAGCTTACTCCTGGAGAACACTGAAGCTTTCTTT. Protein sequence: CASSLLLENTEAFF.